The source of this TCR beta chain is a study of T-cell reconstitution after alpha-beta-depleted transplantation in children. This clonotype was seen more than once but under ten times. Library preparation (for TCRbeta) was performed with unique molecular identifiers. TCRdb re-analysed the PCR reads in MiXCR, keeping a single row per CDR3 protein. The data hold more than 400,000 distinct CDR3 sequences, with around 10% observed a single time. This TCR derives from a female patient aged 2 to 10 who had a stem cell transplant for aplastic anemia, so the T cells may come from the graft donor. The input for sequencing was PBMCs, mostly from graft donor cells, taken 180 days after TCRalphabeta/CD19-depleted stem cell transplant.

The CDR3 DNA follows: TGCGCCAGCAGCCACAATTGGAGGGGATCACCCCTCCACTTT. Its protein product is CASSHNWRGSPLHF. This chain links TRBV4-3 with TRBJ1-6; TRBD1 is a possible D gene (5 bases). V was pared by 3 bases and J by 10 bases, with 13 bases between. Germline CDR1 is LGHNA and CDR2 is YSLEER. The CDR3 consists of 14 residues.